This TCR beta chain is from a study of blood T cell repertoires in COVID-19 (dated by TCRdb to 2019 to 2021). Regarding the study in general: The collaborator samples originated in the United States, Italy and Spain and spanned the acute and convalescent phases of COVID-19. The prospective study material was composed of cDNA or gDNA derived from T cells, B-cell-depleted T cells, or PBMCs. The repertoires were made available in a free public database intended to serve as a resource for research on the immune response to SARS-CoV-2. A de-identified subject ID, COVID-19 status, age in years and sex were almost always included in the sample metadata. Where available, HLA class I and class II types were obtained from metadata supplied by the sample provider rather than from assay-based typing. Deeply sampled blood TCRbeta repertoires from subjects exposed to, actively infected with, or recovered from COVID-19 were included in the dataset. Samples came from the ongoing ImmuneRACE study (first 160 participants) plus 1,254 subjects from 6 global collaborators.

What the research found in general, with its limitations: Clinical and demographic metadata were provided uncurated, with the amount varying by source and participant.

The immunoSEQ Assay, a bias-controlled multiplex PCR, was used to amplify TCRbeta CDR3 regions from genomic DNA. Concerning the study's data processing: Within the assay, amplification of reference gene primers was used to estimate how many nucleated cells each sample contained. To quantify the absolute abundance of each unique TCRbeta CDR3 rearrangement, sequence reads were collapsed and filtered. For each sample, productive Simpson clonality was calculated as the square root of Simpson's diversity index across productive rearrangements. The clones in this table, taken by TCRdb from immuneACCESS, are in-frame only. Not every clone is retained; where verified, under half of the shortfall comes from an unresolved V gene, and the cause of the rest is unknown. V and J calls and clone size are as listed in that table; D and trimming were resolved from the DNA. This sample has some 200,000 clones in its table, and more than 75% of those were observed once. The ten top clones hold more than 10% of the sample.

The table lists this clone with a few counts. Its antigen remains undetermined. No base quality values were provided; no much bigger clone lies one nucleotide off. Each collaborating institution followed its own protocols to collect whole blood in K2EDTA tubes. Collaborator samples were shipped for TCRbeta analysis as frozen whole blood, isolated PBMCs, or DNA extracted from either sample type. The CDR3 sequence holds 15 residues, the cysteine and phenylalanine included. Only the CDR3 region is kept as DNA, spanning 45 bases read in frame from base 1. Reading the germline V gene gives CDR1 SGHTA and CDR2 FQGNSA. V gives up 7 bases and J gives up 0 bases, and the segment between their germline ends measures 12 bases.

Material: peripheral blood. The TCR sequence derives from a woman between 35 and 50 years old with acute or convalescent COVID-19. The chain uses TRBV7-2 and TRBJ2-2; TRBD1 is a possible D gene, resting on 6 matching bases. The bases read TGTGCCAGCAACACAGGACAGTCGAACACCGGGGAGCTGTTTTTT. Its coded protein is CASNTGQSNTGELFF.